This entry describes one TCR beta chain. Antigen specificity is unknown. The CDR3 has 12 amino acids. The trim removed 8 bases at V and 6 bases at J, leaving 3 bases unmatched. The germline V gene encodes CDR1 MNHEY and CDR2 SVGAGI. This entry comes from a study of a mutant IDH1 vaccine in newly diagnosed glioma. Only in-frame clones appear in the TCRdb table, and some are missing; sequencing was by immunoSEQ multiplex PCR. The table has around 50,000 clones, 70% to 90% seen once. Findings and caveats of the study: Apparently, pseudoprogression bore no relation to changes among the top peripheral T cell clonotypes.

Noted time point: week 35, safety follow-up. A 20-mer mutant IDH1 peptide at 300 ug was injected subcutaneously with topical imiquimod. Sequences were derived from PBMCs, sampled from a glioma patient whose treatment included an IDH1 peptide vaccine. The chain combines TRBV6-5 with TRBJ2-1; TRBD2 matches at 8 bases. This receptor was identified in a woman in her thirties or forties with glioma. As DNA, the CDR3 is TGTGCCAGCCGAACTAGCGGCAATGAGCAGTTCTTC. It specifies CASRTSGNEQFF.